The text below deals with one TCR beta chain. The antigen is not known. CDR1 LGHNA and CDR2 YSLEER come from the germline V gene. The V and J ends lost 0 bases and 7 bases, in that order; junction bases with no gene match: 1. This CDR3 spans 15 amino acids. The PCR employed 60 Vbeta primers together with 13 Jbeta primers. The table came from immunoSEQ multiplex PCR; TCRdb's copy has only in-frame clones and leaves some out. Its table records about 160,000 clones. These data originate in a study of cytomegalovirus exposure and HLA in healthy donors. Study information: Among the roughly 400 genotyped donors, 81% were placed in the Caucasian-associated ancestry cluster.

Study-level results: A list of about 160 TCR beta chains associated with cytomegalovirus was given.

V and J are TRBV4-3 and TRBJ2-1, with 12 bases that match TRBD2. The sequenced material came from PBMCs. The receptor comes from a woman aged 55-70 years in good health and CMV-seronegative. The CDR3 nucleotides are TGCGCCAGCAGCCAAGATGGACTAGCGGGGAATGAGCAGTTCTTC. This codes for CASSQDGLAGNEQFF.